The 2 T cell receptor beta chains reported below all come from one sample, sequenced in a study of blood T cell repertoires in COVID-19. Sequenced by immunoSEQ multiplex PCR; TCRdb stores in-frame clones only, minus some. The sample has about 62,000 clones, 70% to 90% seen once. Material for sequencing was peripheral blood. These receptor sequences come from an older man with acute or convalescent COVID-19.

The chain carries TRBV5-4 and TRBJ1-1, with a tentative D call TRBD1 (6 bases). The CDR3 covers 15 residues. The germline gives CDR1 SGHNT, CDR2 YYREEE (reference sequence). The ends were cut back, 0 bases at V and 8 bases at J, with 17 bases in the middle. The CDR3 spells CASSLDGGLGPEAFF. The CDR3 bases are TGTGCCAGCAGCTTGGACGGGGGGCTAGGGCCCGAAGCTTTCTTT. The full variable domain, rest sourced from reference TRBV5-4 and TRBJ1-1, is ETGVTQSPTHLIKTRGQQVTLRCSSQSGHNTVSWYQQALGQGPQFIFQYYREEENGRGNFPPRFSGLQFPNYSSELNVNALELDDSALYLCASSLDGGLGPEAFFGQGTRLTVV.

The chain links TRBV5-4 to TRBJ2-1, with 9 bases identical to TRBD1. Trimming cost V 4 bases and J 4 bases; bases outside gene matches: 6. The germline CDR1 and CDR2 sequences are SGHNT and YYREEE (reference sequence). The CDR3 is 15 residues long. Here the CDR3 reads CASSISGTGYNEQFF. CDR3 coding DNA: TGTGCCAGCAGCATATCCGGGACAGGGTACAATGAGCAGTTCTTC. Full variable domain (missing parts from reference TRBV5-4 and TRBJ2-1): ETGVTQSPTHLIKTRGQQVTLRCSSQSGHNTVSWYQQALGQGPQFIFQYYREEENGRGNFPPRFSGLQFPNYSSELNVNALELDDSALYLCASSISGTGYNEQFFGPGTRLTVL.